These 27 T cell receptor beta chains came from one sample sequenced in a study of T cells in Graves' hyperthyroidism and ophthalmopathy. The investigators amplified TCR beta CDR3 regions from RNA transcripts. During a first-round RT-PCR of the TCR CDR3, the HTBI primer set was used. MiXCR, run by TCRdb on the multiplex PCR reads, gives a single entry per CDR3 protein. Here the sample spans a few hundred thousand distinct CDR3 sequences, about a sixth being singletons. The material sequenced was blood. The receptors were gathered from a woman aged 18-29 years with Graves' ophthalmopathy.

At least ten counts were recorded for this clonotype. The J gene is TRBJ2-3, the V gene TRBV20-1; perhaps TRBD2 as D (5 bases). This CDR3 region has 16 residues. From germline, CDR1 is DFQATT and CDR2 SNEGSKA (reference sequence). V was shortened by 0 bases and J by 0 bases, with 13 bases between the two germline ends. The CDR3: CSARDRWTSSTDTQYF. In DNA, the CDR3 is TGCAGTGCTAGAGACCGGTGGACTTCTAGCACAGATACGCAGTATTTT.

This clonotype was observed at least ten times. The chain recombines TRBV28 with TRBJ1-5; D gene unclear. The CDR3 sequence is 13 residues long. Trimming left V 5 bases short and J 3 bases short, with 8 bases between. Germline CDR1 MDHEN, CDR2 SYDVKM. The CDR3 DNA follows: TGTGCCAGCAGTGTGAACAACAATCAGCCCCAGCATTTT. Protein sequence: CASSVNNNQPQHF.

The sample holds many counts of this clonotype. The chain links TRBV18 to TRBJ2-7, with 7 bases that match TRBD1. V shed 2 bases, J shed 4 bases, and the junction held 8 bases outside the gene matches. Germline loops: CDR1 KGHSH, CDR2 LQKENI. The CDR3 spans 15 residues. The CDR3 sequence is CASSPTGAATYEQYF. Written as DNA, the CDR3 is TGTGCCAGCTCACCAACAGGGGCCGCTACTTACGAGCAGTACTTC.

This rearrangement joins TRBV7-6 to TRBJ1-1; D is uncertain. The CDR3 has 18 residues. CDR1 is SGHVS, CDR2 FNYEAQ, per germline. Deletions cut 0 bases from V and 3 bases from J, with 20 bases between. CDR3 DNA: TGTGCCAGCAGCTTAGCCGGTGGTGATATTAAGCCCTACACTGAAGCTTTCTTT. Its protein is CASSLAGGDIKPYTEAFF. The full variable domain, with the rest looked up from reference TRBV7-6 and TRBJ1-1, is GAGVSQSPRYKVTKRGQDVALRCDPISGHVSLYWYRQALGQGPEFLTYFNYEAQQDKSGLPNDRFSAERPEGSISTLTIQRTEQRDSAMYRCASSLAGGDIKPYTEAFFGQGTRLTVV.

The chain links TRBV15 to TRBJ2-1; TRBD2 agrees at 9 bases. J gave up 6 bases and V 1 base, and 4 bases lay outside the gene matches. Germline CDR1 reads LNHNV; CDR2 reads YYDKDF (reference sequence). This CDR3 contains 15 residues. Written as DNA, the CDR3 is TGTGCCACCAGCAGAGCCCAGCGGGGGGTCAATGAGCAGTTCTTC. Protein: CATSRAQRGVNEQFF.

V usage is TRBV6-2 or TRBV6-3 and J usage is TRBJ2-7; D gene unclear. Germline CDR1 MNHEY, CDR2 SVGEGT. Deletions cut 5 bases from V and 2 bases from J, with 10 bases between. The CDR3 has 13 residues. CDR3 amino acids: CASSAELAYEQYF. The CDR3 region has the DNA TGTGCCAGCAGTGCGGAACTCGCCTACGAGCAGTACTTC.

This clonotype was counted only a few times. The chain employs TRBV11-1 and TRBJ2-1; 8 nucleotides match TRBD2. With 5 bases clipped from V and 2 bases from J, the junction kept 8 bases outside the gene matches. CDR1 and CDR2 from the germline V gene are SGHAT and FQDESV (reference sequence). This CDR3 has 16 residues. In nucleotides, the CDR3 is TGTGCCAGCAGCACCCACGGGGGGGCTGCCTACAATGAGCAGTTCTTC. Translation gives CASSTHGGAAYNEQFF.

The V call is TRBV14, the J call TRBJ1-1; 7 nucleotides agree with TRBD1. In germline, CDR1 is SGHDN, CDR2 FVKESK. The CDR3 extends over 15 amino acids. V lost 4 bases, J lost 4 bases, and 9 bases stayed unmatched. The CDR3 is CASSPRQGVGTEAFF. For the CDR3, the DNA is TGTGCCAGCAGCCCAAGACAGGGCGTGGGCACTGAAGCTTTCTTT.

The chain joins TRBV5-4 to TRBJ2-1, with 8 bases matching TRBD1. Losses at the gene ends were 4 bases for V and 3 bases for J; bases not matched to a gene: 6. The germline CDR1 and CDR2 sequences are SGHNT and YYREEE (reference sequence). The CDR3 consists of 15 residues. Here the CDR3 reads CASSGGQGGYNEQFF. CDR3 DNA sequence: TGTGCCAGCAGCGGAGGACAGGGAGGCTACAATGAGCAGTTCTTC.

This clonotype has more than one count but fewer than ten. This chain joins TRBV11-2 and TRBJ1-4; 7 bases align to TRBD1. The CDR3 runs 16 residues. The V gene's germline CDR1 is SGHAT and CDR2 FQNNGV. The ends lost 5 bases at V and 5 bases at J; junction bases unmatched: 11. The DNA of the CDR3 is TGTGCCAGCAGCGACCGGGACAGCCCAGAGAATGAAAAACTGTTTTTT. This gives the protein CASSDRDSPENEKLFF.

The table lists this clonotype with many counts. The genes are TRBV7-9 and TRBJ2-1; 14 nucleotides align to TRBD2. With V trimmed by 2 bases and J by 10 bases, 7 bases remained unmatched. This CDR3 region has 16 residues. The germline V gene has CDR1 SEHNR and CDR2 FQNEAQ (reference sequence). The CDR3 region is CASSLRLGLAGEEQFF. CDR3 in DNA: TGTGCCAGCAGCTTACGATTGGGACTAGCGGGAGAAGAGCAGTTCTTC.

This clonotype was counted between two and nine times. Compared with germline, one end of the junction differs, possibly owing to a read error. The chain links TRBV7-3 to TRBJ2-1, with D tentatively TRBD2 (6 bases). The V gene's germline CDR1 is SGHTA and CDR2 FQGTGA. This CDR3 comprises 16 residues. This CDR3 is CASSLHQWDSNNEQFF. The CDR3 DNA is TGTGCCAGCAGCTTACATCAGTGGGACTCCAACAATGAGCAGTTCTTC.

In this sample, this clonotype turned up many times. This chain joins TRBV20-1 and TRBJ2-7; D assignment may be TRBD1 or TRBD2 (5 bases each). V lost 3 bases and J 6 bases, leaving 21 bases between the germline ends. CDR1 and CDR2 (germline): DFQATT, SNEGSKA (reference sequence). The CDR3 extends over 15 amino acids. CDR3 residues: CSARGTSGFPFEQYF. The DNA of the CDR3 is TGCAGTGCTAGGGGGACCTCCGGGTTCCCGTTCGAGCAGTACTTC.

The sample holds many counts of this clonotype. The chain combines TRBV6-1 with TRBJ2-5, with D possibly being TRBD1 (5 bases). The length of the CDR3 is 13 residues. The V gene lost 4 bases and the J gene lost 5 bases, with 11 bases spanning the gap. Germline V lookup: CDR1 MNHNS, CDR2 SASEGT. CDR3 coding DNA: TGTGCCAGCAGTGCAACCAGGGTTGAGACCCAGTACTTC. Residues: CASSATRVETQYF.

This clonotype was recorded at least ten times. V usage is TRBV6-2 or TRBV6-3 and J usage is TRBJ2-7, with 8 bases lining up with TRBD2. Germline V gene data show CDR1 as MNHEY and CDR2 as SVGEGT. This CDR3 is built from 13 residues. With 6 bases clipped from V and 5 bases from J, the junction kept 6 bases outside the gene matches. CDR3 sequence reads: CASRQREWHEQYF. In DNA, the CDR3 is TGTGCCAGCAGGCAGCGGGAGTGGCACGAGCAGTACTTC.

The V and J genes are TRBV7-2 and TRBJ2-3; 7 bases match TRBD2. The germline CDR1 and CDR2 sequences are SGHTA and FQGNSA. This CDR3 comprises 15 residues. V was clipped by 7 bases and J by 5 bases; unmatched bases: 12. CDR3 protein: CASNLPRETGDTQYF. CDR3 nucleotide sequence: TGTGCCAGCAACCTCCCGCGGGAGACGGGAGATACGCAGTATTTT.

This clonotype was picked up many times. The CDR3 sequence is CASSLEMGPDTQYF. In DNA form, the CDR3 reads TGTGCCAGCAGCTTAGAGATGGGGCCAGATACGCAGTATTTT. The gene calls are TRBV11-2 and TRBJ2-3; a weak D match, TRBD1 (5 bases). Germline assignment: CDR1 SGHAT and CDR2 FQNNGV. The V gene lost 0 bases and the J gene lost 4 bases, with 8 bases spanning the gap. The CDR3 consists of 14 residues.

To note about this clonotype: Just one base apart from a much larger clone, this may be a read error. The genes are TRBV3-1 and TRBJ2-7; the D is unclear. Germline CDR1 and CDR2: LGHDT and YNNKEL (reference sequence). The CDR3 spans 14 residues. CDR3 bases: TGTGCCAGCGGCCAAGATGTGGGCCCTTACGAGCAGTACTTC. It translates to CASGQDVGPYEQYF.

J is TRBJ2-1 and V is TRBV7-3, with 13 bases fitting TRBD2. The length of the CDR3 is 18 residues. The germline V gene encodes CDR1 SGHTA and CDR2 FQGTGA. With V trimmed by 5 bases and J by 5 bases, 12 bases remained unmatched. In DNA, the CDR3 is TGTGCCAGCAGCCCCCTCGGGGGTGGACTAGCGGGAGACAATGAGCAGTTCTTC. It is translated as CASSPLGGGLAGDNEQFF.

The rearrangement uses TRBV27 and TRBJ2-1; TRBD1 matches 9 bases. Germline V CDR1 and CDR2: MNHEY, SMNVEV (reference sequence). V shed 5 bases and J 8 bases; nucleotides not matched to a gene: 7. The CDR3 covers 14 residues. CDR3 sequence: CASSPATGGYEQFF. In DNA, the CDR3 is TGTGCCAGCAGTCCAGCGACAGGGGGGTATGAGCAGTTCTTC.

In its sample, this clonotype was seen many times. CDR3 nucleotides: TGTGCCAGTAGTATAGCCCGACAGGGAAGGACTGAAGCTTTCTTT. Amino acids: CASSIARQGRTEAFF. The rearrangement uses TRBV19 and TRBJ1-1, with 7 bases identical to TRBD1. Germline CDR1 reads LNHDA; CDR2 reads SQIVND (reference sequence). V dropped 1 base and J dropped 5; count of bases not matched to a gene: 7. The CDR3 consists of 15 residues.

Turning to this clonotype: One junction end disagrees with the germline gene, perhaps due to a read error. V is TRBV6-9 and J is TRBJ2-7; D is unclear. The CDR3 loop spans 13 amino acids. Germline V gives CDR1 MNHGY, CDR2 SVAAGI. CDR3 DNA sequence: TGTGCCGGCAGTTTCTCTAGGGCCTACGAGCAGTACTTC. This encodes CAGSFSRAYEQYF.

This clonotype was recorded many times. A read error may be the cause here, since a much bigger clone is one base away. The genes are TRBV9 and TRBJ2-5; D is uncertain. V lost 0 bases, J lost 4 bases, and 4 bases lay in between. The germline gives CDR1 SGDLS, CDR2 YYNGEE. There are 12 residues in the CDR3. The DNA for the CDR3 is TGTGCCAGCAGCGTAGAAGGAGAGACCCAGTACTTC. It specifies CASSVEGETQYF.

This clonotype was detected ten times or more. This chain links TRBV30 with TRBJ1-4, with 8 bases matching TRBD1. Germline V gene lookup returns CDR1 GTSNPN and CDR2 SVGIG (reference sequence). With V trimmed by 4 bases and J by 0 bases, 4 bases remained unmatched. The CDR3 sequence is 15 residues long. The CDR3 is CAWTTTGATNEKLFF. The CDR3, as DNA: TGTGCCTGGACCACGACAGGGGCAACTAATGAAAAACTGTTTTTT. Using reference TRBV30 and TRBJ1-4 for the parts outside the CDR3, the full variable domain is SQTIHQWPATLVQPVGSPLSLECTVEGTSNPNLYWYRQAAGRGLQLLFYSVGIGQISSEVPQNLSASRPQDRQFILSSKKLLLSDSGFYLCAWTTTGATNEKLFFGSGTQLSVL.

This clonotype was detected many times. The chain joins TRBV13 to TRBJ1-1; a weak D match, TRBD1 (6 bases). The CDR3 runs to 13 residues. In germline, CDR1 is PRHDT, CDR2 FYEKMQ (reference sequence). The germline V and J ends were trimmed by 5 bases and 3 bases, with 10 bases remaining between them. The CDR3 here is CASSQGWYTEAFF. Here the CDR3 DNA reads TGTGCCAGCAGCCAGGGGTGGTACACTGAAGCTTTCTTT.

The table lists this clonotype with a few counts. The chain has TRBV6-5 and TRBJ1-1; possible D gene TRBD1, 5 bases. Germline CDR1 MNHEY, CDR2 SVGAGI. V was shortened by 0 bases and J by 1 base, with 18 bases between the two germline ends. This CDR3 region has 18 residues. The CDR3 loop reads CASSYSSEVGGWNTEAFF. In DNA form, the CDR3 reads TGTGCCAGCAGTTACTCGTCGGAGGTTGGGGGATGGAACACTGAAGCTTTCTTT.

A few counts support this clonotype. The CDR3 protein is CASSEGGAYGNTIYF. DNA for the CDR3: TGTGCCAGCAGTGAAGGGGGGGCCTATGGAAACACCATATATTTT. This chain joins TRBV6-1 and TRBJ1-3; the D gene is possibly TRBD1 (6 bases). CDR1 is MNHNS and CDR2 is SASEGT in the germline V gene. V gave up 1 base and J gave up 3 bases, with 10 bases separating them. The CDR3 sequence is 15 residues long.